Each of the 27 T cell receptor beta chains below was sequenced from the same sample in a study of T cell responses to AZD1222 COVID-19 vaccine. Profiling relied on immunoSEQ multiplex PCR, and the TCRdb table lists in-frame clones only, not all of them. The sample contains about 120,000 clones, more than 80% of which appear only once. The sequences come from peripheral blood, collected on day 0 of AZD1222 vaccination. The receptors shown here come from an adult in good health.

The chain is built from TRBV7-3 and TRBJ1-3; D unclear. In germline, CDR1 is SGHTA, CDR2 FQGTGA. The CDR3 consists of 16 residues. The V end lost 5 bases, the J end lost 0 bases, and 14 bases lay between the germline ends. This chain's CDR3 is CASSPSAASSGNTIYF. The DNA for the CDR3 is TGTGCCAGCAGCCCATCGGCGGCCAGCTCTGGAAACACCATATATTTT.

The V call is TRBV19, the J call TRBJ2-3, with D possibly called TRBD1 or TRBD2 (5 bases each). V shed 4 bases and J shed 10 bases, with 18 bases lying between them. From germline, CDR1 is LNHDA and CDR2 SQIVND (reference sequence). This CDR3 has 14 residues. The CDR3: CASSTTGTFWSQYF. In DNA form, the CDR3 reads TGTGCCAGTAGTACCACCGGGACCTTCTGGTCGCAGTATTTT. The full variable domain, its missing parts supplied by reference TRBV19 and TRBJ2-3, is DGGITQSPKYLFRKEGQNVTLSCEQNLNHDAMYWYRQDPGQGLRLIYYSQIVNDFQKGDIAEGYSVSREKKESFPLTVTSAQKNPTAFYLCASSTTGTFWSQYFGPGTRLTVL.

CDR3 sequence (DNA): TGTGCCAGCCCCCAGGGGTATGGTTACTCTGGGGCCAACGTCCTGACTTTC. Its protein product is CASPQGYGYSGANVLTF. The chain couples TRBV9 to TRBJ2-6, with D possibly being TRBD1 (6 bases). Germline V gene lookup returns CDR1 SGDLS and CDR2 YYNGEE. V gave up 7 bases and J gave up 0 bases, with 17 bases separating them. This CDR3 is built from 17 residues.

The CDR3 coding sequence is TGTGCCAGCAGGACCGCGGGGTTAACGGACACTGAAGCTTTCTTT. This sequence encodes CASRTAGLTDTEAFF. The chain carries TRBV28 and TRBJ1-1, with D unresolved. The ends were cut back, 6 bases at V and 3 bases at J, with 17 bases in the middle. Looked up from germline, CDR1 is MDHEN and CDR2 is SYDVKM. The CDR3 covers 15 residues.

This clone was recorded once. The CDR3 nucleotides read TGCGCCAGCAGCCCGGGACAGGGTGCCGAGCAGTACTTC. Protein product: CASSPGQGAEQYF. The chain is built from TRBV5-1 and TRBJ2-7, with 9 bases aligning to TRBD1. Losses at the gene ends were 4 bases for V and 6 bases for J; bases not matched to a gene: 5. The CDR3 sequence is 13 residues long. Germline assignment: CDR1 SGHRS and CDR2 YFSETQ.

V is TRBV4-1 and J is TRBJ1-5, with 8 positions matching TRBD1. V lost 4 bases, J lost 6 bases, and 11 bases stayed unmatched. This CDR3 spans 16 amino acids. Germline values: CDR1 MGHRA, CDR2 YSYEKL. The CDR3: CASSPHPARGPQPQHF. The CDR3 DNA sequence: TGCGCCAGCAGCCCACACCCGGCCAGGGGGCCTCAGCCCCAGCATTTT.

The chain uses TRBV10-1 and TRBJ2-2; tentatively, D is TRBD2 (6 bases). CDR1 WNHNN and CDR2 SYGVQD come from the germline V gene (reference sequence). The CDR3 totals 15 residues. Trimming shortened V by 5 bases and J by 1 base, and 11 bases separated the two germline ends. For the CDR3, the DNA is TGCGCCAGCAGTACTGGGCGGGGGAACACCGGGGAGCTGTTTTTT. Translating gives CASSTGRGNTGELFF.

This chain connects TRBV7-3 to TRBJ2-7; possible D gene TRBD2, 6 bases. This CDR3 is 15 amino acids long. The germline V gene encodes CDR1 SGHTA and CDR2 FQGTGA. V was trimmed by 5 bases and J by 1 base, leaving 15 bases between them. CDR3 sequence: CASSLSGTPSYEQYF. The DNA of the CDR3 is TGTGCCAGCAGCCTCTCCGGGACTCCTTCCTACGAGCAGTACTTC.

The rearrangement uses TRBV6-6 and TRBJ2-1; no definite D call. This CDR3 is built from 16 residues. V gave up 5 bases and J gave up 3 bases, with 17 bases separating them. The germline V gene has CDR1 MNHNY and CDR2 SVGAGI (reference sequence). The CDR3: CASSIASVKVYNEQFF. In DNA, the CDR3 is TGTGCCAGCAGTATCGCCTCGGTGAAGGTCTACAATGAGCAGTTCTTC.

This rearrangement joins TRBV5-1 to TRBJ1-4; D perhaps matches TRBD1 (5 bases). The V and J ends lost 0 bases and 5 bases respectively, with 11 bases between them. Germline V gives CDR1 SGHRS, CDR2 YFSETQ. This CDR3 region has 15 residues. CDR3 nucleotides: TGCGCCAGCAGCTTGGTCGGGGCCTCGAATGAAAAACTGTTTTTT. Amino acid sequence: CASSLVGASNEKLFF.

This chain joins TRBV2 and TRBJ1-5; D is perhaps TRBD1 (5 bases). Germline V CDR1 and CDR2: SNHLY, FYNNEI. Trimming cost V 4 bases and J 3 bases, with 13 bases left between them. The CDR3 spans 15 residues. Written as DNA, the CDR3 is TGTGCCAGCAGTGGGGGGGGATTTATCAATCAGCCCCAGCATTTT. It yields the protein CASSGGGFINQPQHF.

The V and J genes are TRBV18 and TRBJ1-2; no clear D gene. Germline loops: CDR1 KGHSH, CDR2 LQKENI. Trimming shortened V by 3 bases and J by 2 bases, and 7 bases separated the two germline ends. The CDR3 contains 13 residues. CDR3: CASSPGRNYGYTF. The CDR3 nucleotides read TGTGCCAGCTCACCCGGCAGGAACTATGGCTACACCTTC.

This clone has just a few counts. The chain carries TRBV7-8 and TRBJ2-7; 7 bases align to TRBD2. Germline V gene sequence: CDR1 SGHVS, CDR2 FQNEAQ. This CDR3 is built from 14 residues. Trimming removed 6 bases from V and 2 bases from J; junction bases left unmatched: 7. The CDR3 protein is CASRPTSAPYEQYF. Written as DNA, the CDR3 is TGTGCCAGCAGGCCAACTAGCGCCCCCTACGAGCAGTACTTC.

V is TRBV6-2 or TRBV6-3 and J is TRBJ2-7, with 10 bases fitting TRBD1. CDR3 length equals 15 residues. CDR1 and CDR2 (germline): MNHEY, SVGEGT. Trimming at V came to 4 bases and at J to 6 bases, leaving 9 bases not matched to a gene. The CDR3 loop reads CASSSDRGFAGEQYF. DNA for the CDR3: TGTGCCAGCAGTTCGGACAGGGGGTTCGCGGGCGAGCAGTACTTC.

The chain employs TRBV5-6 and TRBJ1-5, with 9 bases that match TRBD1. Trimming removed 0 bases from V and 9 bases from J; junction bases left unmatched: 7. Germline assignment: CDR1 SGHDT and CDR2 YYEEEE. There are 15 residues in the CDR3. Here the CDR3 DNA reads TGTGCCAGCAGCTTGGAGGGGACAGGGAGTGGGCCCCAGCATTTT. The encoded protein is CASSLEGTGSGPQHF. Drawing the rest from reference TRBV5-6 and TRBJ1-5, the complete variable domain is DAGVTQSPTHLIKTRGQQVTLRCSPKSGHDTVSWYQQALGQGPQFIFQYYEEEERQRGNFPDRFSGHQFPNYSSELNVNALLLGDSALYLCASSLEGTGSGPQHFGDGTRLSIL.

V is TRBV7-3 and J is TRBJ2-7; D is ambiguous. Germline CDR1 is SGHTA and CDR2 is FQGTGA. The CDR3 runs to 12 residues. V dropped 3 bases and J dropped 4 bases, with 7 bases sitting between them. The DNA of the CDR3 is TGTGCCAGCAGCTTTCCTGGTTACGAGCAGTACTTC. This codes for CASSFPGYEQYF.

The rearrangement links TRBV6-5 to TRBJ1-2; 10 bases agree with TRBD1. The CDR3 is made up of 16 amino acids. Germline CDR1 and CDR2: MNHEY and SVGAGI. V lost 4 bases and J lost 9; bases outside the gene matches: 14. The CDR3 DNA follows: TGTGCCAGCAGTTGGACAGGGGGTGTTTCTCTGGGTCGCTACACCTTC. It yields the protein CASSWTGGVSLGRYTF.

The V call is TRBV7-8, the J call TRBJ1-2; TRBD1 matches at 8 bases. In germline, CDR1 is SGHVS, CDR2 FQNEAQ. V gave up 3 bases and J gave up 3 bases; unmatched junction bases: 9. The CDR3 runs to 16 residues. In DNA, the CDR3 is TGTGCCAGCAGCTTCGGCCGCAGGGGGCGCGACTATGGCTACACCTTC. Amino acids: CASSFGRRGRDYGYTF.

The V gene is TRBV25-1, the J gene TRBJ1-6; perhaps TRBD1 as D (5 bases). The CDR3 is 14 residues long. V was shortened by 3 bases and J by 10 bases, with 13 bases between the two germline ends. CDR1 MGHDK and CDR2 SYGVNS come from the germline V gene. DNA of the CDR3: TGTGCCAGCAGTGAGGAGGGTTGGGGCTCACCCCTCCACTTT. Residues: CASSEEGWGSPLHF.

The chain carries TRBV7-9 and TRBJ1-2; TRBD1 might be the D (6 bases). V lost 6 bases and J lost 4, with 24 bases in between. This CDR3 has 17 amino acids. Germline V lookup: CDR1 SEHNR, CDR2 FQNEAQ (reference sequence). This chain's CDR3 is CASSHGRGAGEGYGYTF. For the CDR3, the DNA is TGTGCCAGCAGTCACGGGCGAGGTGCAGGGGAGGGCTATGGCTACACCTTC. Full variable domain (remainder filled in from reference TRBV7-9 and TRBJ1-2): DTGVSQNPRHKITKRGQNVTFRCDPISEHNRLYWYRQTLGQGPEFLTYFQNEAQLEKSRLLSDRFSAERPKGSFSTLEIQRTEQGDSAMYLCASSHGRGAGEGYGYTFGSGTRLTVV.

This chain links TRBV6-5 with TRBJ2-7; 9 bases fit TRBD1. The CDR3 spans 15 residues. Germline CDR1 is MNHEY and CDR2 is SVGAGI. The V segment lost 0 bases and the J segment 3 bases; nucleotides outside the gene matches: 3. DNA of the CDR3: TGTGCCAGCAGTTACTCCGGGACAGGGCGCTACGAGCAGTACTTC. Residues: CASSYSGTGRYEQYF.

This rearrangement joins TRBV6-5 to TRBJ1-1; a weak D match, TRBD1 (6 bases). The CDR3 runs to 13 residues. Trimming removed 7 bases at V and 3 bases at J, with 12 bases between. Germline V lookup: CDR1 MNHEY, CDR2 SVGAGI. The CDR3 is CASTIRGYTEAFF. The CDR3 bases are TGTGCCAGCACCATCAGGGGTTACACTGAAGCTTTCTTT.

The gene calls are TRBV7-8 and TRBJ2-7; TRBD2 agrees at 11 bases. V shed 3 bases and J 0 bases; nucleotides not matched to a gene: 4. Germline-derived CDR1 and CDR2 are SGHVS and FQNEAQ. This CDR3 has 16 amino acids. The CDR3 nucleotides read TGTGCCAGCAGCTTGGTAGCGGGAGGGGCCTCCTACGAGCAGTACTTC. Amino acid sequence: CASSLVAGGASYEQYF.

This clone has a single count. V usage is TRBV9 and J usage is TRBJ1-6, with D possibly being TRBD1 (6 bases). The germline V and J ends were trimmed by 4 bases and 0 bases, with 14 bases remaining between them. Germline assignment: CDR1 SGDLS and CDR2 YYNGEE. The CDR3 spans 17 residues. CDR3 protein: CASSRRGDSSYNSPLHF. The DNA of the CDR3 is TGTGCCAGCAGCCGCAGGGGTGATAGCTCCTATAATTCACCCCTCCACTTT.

In regard to this clone: One end of the junction fails to match germline, which may point to a read error. DNA of the CDR3: TGTGCTAGCAGCCGGGACAGGGAGGCCGGAAACACCATATATTTT. Its translation is CASSRDREAGNTIYF. The chain couples TRBV7-7 to TRBJ1-3, with 9 bases lining up with TRBD1. Germline CDR1 is SSHAT and CDR2 is FNYEAQ (reference sequence). The CDR3 covers 15 residues.

The J gene is TRBJ1-2, the V gene TRBV29-1; no clear D gene. This CDR3 spans 12 amino acids. Germline assignment: CDR1 SQVTM and CDR2 ANQGSEA. The ends were cut back, 4 bases at V and 8 bases at J, with 14 bases in the middle. The CDR3 region has the DNA TGCAGCGTTGGGGTCCCTGGTAGCGGCTACACCTTC. Its protein product is CSVGVPGSGYTF.

Worth noting for this clone: Other DNA sequences in this specimen translate into the identical CDR3. The chain carries TRBV3-1 (or the pseudogene TRBV3-2) and TRBJ1-1, with no clear D. The CDR3 spans 13 residues. Germline V CDR1 and CDR2: LGHDT, YNNKEL (reference sequence). V was trimmed by 1 base and J by 3 bases, leaving 6 bases between them. The CDR3 DNA is TGTGCCAGCAGCCAAGTGCGGGACACTGAAGCTTTCTTT. Translated: CASSQVRDTEAFF.